The entry that follows covers one T cell receptor beta chain sequence. The data are from a study of T cell responses to AZD1222 COVID-19 vaccine. Clones were read by immunoSEQ multiplex PCR, and TCRdb kept only the in-frame ones, dropping some. The table has approximately 120,000 clones, around 92% seen once. Germline V gene lookup returns CDR1 LGHNA and CDR2 YNFKEQ. Unmatched junction bases numbered 15, after V lost 0 bases and J lost 7 bases. The CDR3 sequence is 18 residues long. This material consisted of peripheral blood, taken on day 0 of AZD1222 vaccination. J is TRBJ2-1 and V is TRBV4-2; 7 bases are shared with TRBD2. This sequence was found in an adult in good health. CDR3 amino acids: CASSQEILAGVSENEQFF. The CDR3 DNA sequence: TGTGCCAGCAGCCAAGAAATCCTCGCGGGAGTATCCGAGAATGAGCAGTTCTTC.